The present T cell receptor beta chain was sequenced within a study of cytomegalovirus exposure and HLA in healthy donors. PCR used 60 Vbeta primers and 13 Jbeta primers. TCRdb keeps only in-frame clones here, not all; method: immunoSEQ multiplex PCR. The sample lists about 190,000 clones; about 69% were seen once. Study-level points and caveats: In vitro testing confirmed three CMV-associated chains as specific for CMV antigens. According to a later analysis, donors in an Asian-associated ancestry cluster reportedly had fewer N-insertions than the roughly 720-donor mean.

The CDR3 length is 16 residues. Germline V gene sequence: CDR1 LGHNA, CDR2 YSLEER. The V gene end was trimmed by 0 bases and the J gene end by 1 base; junction bases not matched to a gene: 4. In its sample, this clone was seen a few times. Antigen specificity is unknown. Sequencing used PBMCs. The clonotype comes from a man in his thirties or forties in good health and CMV-seropositive. The chain recombines TRBV4-3 with TRBJ1-1; 8 nucleotides agree with TRBD1. DNA for the CDR3: TGCGCCAGCAGCCAAGATCCTCAGGGGGCGAACACTGAAGCTTTCTTT. Its protein product is CASSQDPQGANTEAFF.